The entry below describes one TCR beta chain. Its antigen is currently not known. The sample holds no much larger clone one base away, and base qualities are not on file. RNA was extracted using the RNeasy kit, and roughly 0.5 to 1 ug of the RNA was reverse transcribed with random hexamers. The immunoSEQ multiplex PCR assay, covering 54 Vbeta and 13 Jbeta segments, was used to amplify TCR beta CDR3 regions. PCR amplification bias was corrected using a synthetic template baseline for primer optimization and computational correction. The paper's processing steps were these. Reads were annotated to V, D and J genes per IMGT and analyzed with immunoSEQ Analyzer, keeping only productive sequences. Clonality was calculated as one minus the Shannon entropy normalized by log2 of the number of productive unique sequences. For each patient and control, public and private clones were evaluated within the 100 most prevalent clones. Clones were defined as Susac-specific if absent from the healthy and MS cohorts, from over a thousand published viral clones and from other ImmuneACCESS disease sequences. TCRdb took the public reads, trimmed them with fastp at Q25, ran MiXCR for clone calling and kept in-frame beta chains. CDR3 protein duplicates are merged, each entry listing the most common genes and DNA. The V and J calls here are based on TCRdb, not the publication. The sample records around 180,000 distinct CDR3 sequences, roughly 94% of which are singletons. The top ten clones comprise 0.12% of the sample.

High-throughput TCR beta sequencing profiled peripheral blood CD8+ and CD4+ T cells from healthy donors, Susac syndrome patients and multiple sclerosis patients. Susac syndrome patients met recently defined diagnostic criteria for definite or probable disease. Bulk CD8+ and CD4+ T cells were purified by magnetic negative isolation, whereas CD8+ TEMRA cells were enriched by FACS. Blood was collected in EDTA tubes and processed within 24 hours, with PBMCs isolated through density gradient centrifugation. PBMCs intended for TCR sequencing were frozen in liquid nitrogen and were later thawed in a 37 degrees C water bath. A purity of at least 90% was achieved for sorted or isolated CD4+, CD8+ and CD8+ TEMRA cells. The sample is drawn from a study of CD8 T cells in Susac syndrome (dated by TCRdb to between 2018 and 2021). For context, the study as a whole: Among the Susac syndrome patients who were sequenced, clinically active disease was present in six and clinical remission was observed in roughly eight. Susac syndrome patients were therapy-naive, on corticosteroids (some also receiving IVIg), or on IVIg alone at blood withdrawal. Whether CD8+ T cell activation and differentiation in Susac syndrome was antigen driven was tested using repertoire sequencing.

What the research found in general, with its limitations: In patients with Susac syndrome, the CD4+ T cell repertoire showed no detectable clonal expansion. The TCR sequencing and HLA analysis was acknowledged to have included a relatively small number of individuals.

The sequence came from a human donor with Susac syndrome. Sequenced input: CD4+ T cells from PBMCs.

The nucleotides are TGCAGCGCTGGTTATCGGAACACTGAAGCTTTCTTT. Translated, this gives CSAGYRNTEAFF. The chain is encoded by TRBV29-1 joined to TRBJ1-1; the D gene remains uncertain. The germline V gene sets CDR1 to SQVTM and CDR2 to ANQGSEA. The CDR3 has 12 amino acids, counting the end cysteine and phenylalanine. Left in the record is the CDR3 DNA by itself, 36 bases read in frame from the first base. Trimming costs V 7 bases and J 1 base, and their ends lie 10 bases apart.